One and the same sample provided the 6 T cell receptor beta chains below, sequenced in a study of T cell changes during pregnancy in multiple sclerosis. The repertoire was sequenced with immunoSEQ multiplex PCR; TCRdb's copy has only in-frame clones and lacks some. The sample lists around 40,000 clones; about nine tenths were seen once. The material sequenced was CD8+ T cells from peripheral blood mononuclear cells, taken before pregnancy. These receptor sequences come from a female donor with multiple sclerosis, enrolled in a pregnancy study.

V gene TRBV5-1 combines with J gene TRBJ2-2, with 11 bases fitting TRBD2. Germline V gives CDR1 SGHRS, CDR2 YFSETQ. The CDR3 loop spans 16 amino acids. V lost 3 bases, J lost 10 bases, and 11 bases stayed unmatched. The DNA for the CDR3 is TGCGCCAGCAGCTCAACCGGGACTAGCGGTTCCCAGGAGCTGTTTTTT. Its translation is CASSSTGTSGSQELFF.

This clone turned up a few times. J is TRBJ1-1 and V is TRBV30, with 8 bases matching TRBD1. Germline lookup yields CDR1 GTSNPN and CDR2 SVGIG (reference sequence). The CDR3 covers 16 residues. The V segment lost 7 bases and the J segment 1 base; nucleotides outside the gene matches: 14. In DNA form, the CDR3 reads TGTGCCTTACAGGGGGTAGGTGTAACGGAGAACACTGAAGCTTTCTTT. It yields the protein CALQGVGVTENTEAFF. Full variable domain (outside the CDR3, taken from reference TRBV30 and TRBJ1-1): SQTIHQWPATLVQPVGSPLSLECTVEGTSNPNLYWYRQAAGRGLQLLFYSVGIGQISSEVPQNLSASRPQDRQFILSSKKLLLSDSGFYLCALQGVGVTENTEAFFGQGTRLTVV.

This sequence joins TRBV6-1 and TRBJ1-1, with D tentatively TRBD1 (5 bases). This CDR3 is built from 13 residues. The germline CDR1 and CDR2 sequences are MNHNS and SASEGT. V lost 8 bases, J lost 4 bases, and 14 bases lay in between. The CDR3 here is CASSDGRGTEAFF. The CDR3, as DNA: TGTGCCAGCTCTGACGGGAGGGGCACTGAAGCTTTCTTT.

The V call is TRBV5-1, the J call TRBJ2-7, with TRBD1 matching 7 bases. The CDR3 sequence is 14 residues long. From germline, CDR1 is SGHRS and CDR2 YFSETQ. Trimming at V came to 2 bases and at J to 3 bases, leaving 5 bases not matched to a gene. The DNA for the CDR3 is TGCGCCAGCAGCTTTTCTGCAGGGGGCTACGAGCAGTACTTC. It is translated as CASSFSAGGYEQYF.

This clone is a singleton in its sample. V and J are TRBV30 and TRBJ1-1; 9 bases are a match to TRBD1. The CDR3 extends over 15 amino acids. The germline V gene encodes CDR1 GTSNPN and CDR2 SVGIG (reference sequence). J was trimmed by 5 bases and V by 1 base; bases with no gene match: 8. The CDR3 sequence: CAWSARTGVKTEAFF. CDR3 nucleotides: TGTGCCTGGAGTGCGCGGACAGGGGTAAAGACTGAAGCTTTCTTT.

V is TRBV19 and J is TRBJ2-1; a weak D match, TRBD2 (6 bases). Trimming stripped 3 bases from V and 5 bases from J, with 11 bases between. Germline-derived CDR1 and CDR2 are LNHDA and SQIVND (reference sequence). The CDR3 contains 14 residues. CDR3 bases: TGTGCCAGTAGTATCCTCGCGGGAAACAATGAGCAGTTCTTC. This encodes CASSILAGNNEQFF.